This TCR beta chain was obtained from a study of cytomegalovirus exposure and HLA in healthy donors. Study-level information: Within an early data release were about 85 million unique TCRs drawn from HLA-typed donors.

Regarding the study as a whole: Association of 17,000 or so TCR beta sequences with HLA alleles was found at 0.05 false discovery rate in a later analysis. Beyond CMV serostatus, there was no information to go on about immune exposure.

Germline values: CDR1 SEHNR, CDR2 FQNEAQ (reference sequence). This CDR3 contains 17 residues. V lost 2 bases and J lost 0, with 14 bases in between. This clone was seen a single time. Its antigen is not known. PCR involved 60 Vbeta and 13 Jbeta primers. Sequencing used immunoSEQ multiplex PCR; TCRdb keeps in-frame clones, though not all of them. The sample has about 140,000 clones, roughly 80% seen once. The TCR sequence derives from a female donor in good health and CMV-seronegative. The sample was PBMCs. J is TRBJ2-1 and V is TRBV7-9; D uncertain. The CDR3 sequence is CASSLLSLANSYNEQFF. The CDR3 bases are TGTGCCAGCAGCTTACTTTCCCTTGCTAACTCCTACAATGAGCAGTTCTTC.